The clone carrying this TCR beta chain has just one count. Its cognate antigen is unknown. Treatment: treatment-naive control, cytoreductive nephrectomy. Control samples are tumors resected by cytoreductive nephrectomy without prior radiation. Control tumor donors were a few females and some ten males, median age about 60 years. These data belong to a study of radiation and T cells in renal cell carcinoma. Produced via immunoSEQ multiplex PCR; TCRdb's table is partial and in-frame only. The data show approximately 16,000 clones, roughly 56% seen once. Findings and caveats of the study: Dominant CDR3 motifs occupied more repertoire in irradiated than control tumors.

The CDR3 is 15 residues long. V gave up 4 bases and J gave up 2 bases, with 9 bases separating them. Germline CDR1 reads LGHNA; CDR2 reads YSLEER. The sequenced sample was tumor tissue, obtained from a patient whose treatment was nephrectomy without radiotherapy. This chain connects TRBV4-3 to TRBJ2-6; no reliable D call. This TCR was sampled from a man aged 50-60 years with renal cell carcinoma. As DNA, the CDR3 is TGCGCCAGCAGCCTCTGGCCGACTGGGGCCAACGTCCTGACTTTC. It codes for CASSLWPTGANVLTF.